One sample yielded the 24 T cell receptor beta chains listed below, sequenced in a study of tissue T cells after allogeneic stem cell transplantation (dated by TCRdb to between 2021 and 2024). Libraries were constructed by the immunoSEQ multiplex PCR assay. TCRdb limited this immuneACCESS table to in-frame rearrangements with V and J called. A share of clones is missing; checked studies link under half to unresolved V genes, and the rest is unexplained. In all, the sample holds roughly 5,300 clones, and around 50% of those were seen once. 7.5% to 9.5% of the sample rests with the top ten. What this sample's time point label stands for: mouse harvest day 7 after allogeneic transplant. Mouse grafts combined 10^7 T-cell-depleted bone marrow cells with 10^6 splenic CD5+ T cells, given via tail vein injection. The source material was gut tissue. The receptors were gathered from a female BALB/c mouse given C57BL/6 T cells with graft-versus-host disease after an allogeneic hematopoietic cell transplant.

Points on this clone: Germline and junction disagree at one end, which may indicate a read error. Gene names and germline refer to mouse. The covered CDR3 bases are TGTGCCCGCAGTCCCCAGGGGGGAAATACGCTCTAT. Translated, it gives CARSPQGGNTLY. The entire CDR3 protein is CARSPQGGNTLYF. V is TRBV26 and J is TRBJ1-3, with TRBD1 as a possible D gene (6 bases). Read sequence stops 1 residue before the CDR3 end, and the germline J gene provides the missing end. This CDR3 contains 13 residues. Germline CDR1 reads KGHPV; CDR2 reads FQNQEV (reference sequence).

A remark on this clone: Gene labels here are mouse ones. The read terminates 1 residue before the CDR3 end, so the remaining end is supplied by the germline J gene. V and J are TRBV23 and TRBJ1-6; the table's D call TRBD1 went unverified against the DNA. TRBJ1-6 is filed as an ORF, its function uncertain. The CDR3 contains 14 residues. Germline V lookup: CDR1 KGHTA, CDR2 FQNQQP. The sequenced CDR3 bases are TGCTCCAGCAGTCAATCGATAGGGGATTCGCCCCTCTAC. Encoded protein: CSSSQSIGDSPLY. The entire CDR3 protein is CSSSQSIGDSPLYF.

As concerns this clone: Germline and genes here are mouse. The missing CDR3 end, 1 residue past where the read stops, is filled in from the germline J gene. V gene TRBV3 combines with J gene TRBJ1-4; 9 nucleotides match TRBD1. Per the germline V gene, CDR1 is SNHLY and CDR2 is FYNGKV (reference sequence). Trimming removed 2 bases from V and 6 bases from J; junction bases left unmatched: 4. The CDR3 contains 15 residues. Partial CDR3 DNA: TGTGCCAGCAGCTTACAGGGACAGGGTCACGAAAGATTATTT. It specifies CASSLQGQGHERLF. The full-length CDR3 reads as CASSLQGQGHERLFF.

This clone was counted only a few times. Mouse names are used for the genes. The CDR3 end falls 1 residue outside the read, so it is completed with the germline J gene. This chain connects TRBV3 to TRBJ2-5, with 8 bases identical to TRBD2. The V gene's germline CDR1 is SNHLY and CDR2 FYNGKV (reference sequence). This CDR3 has 14 amino acids. The J segment lost 3 bases and the V segment lost 3 bases, leaving 2 bases of the junction unmatched. The chain's CDR3 is CASSFWGAQDTQYF. The DNA read from the CDR3 is TGTGCCAGCAGCTTCTGGGGGGCTCAAGACACCCAGTAC.

This clone was seen more than once but under ten times. Genes and germline are mouse. With the read ending 1 residue before the CDR3 end, the germline J gene is used to fill in that end. This rearrangement joins TRBV31 to TRBJ1-6, with 9 bases fitting TRBD1. TRBJ1-6 is classed as an ORF, of uncertain function. Germline V gene sequence: CDR1 GKSSPN, CDR2 SITVG. The CDR3 extends over 14 amino acids. J gave up 8 bases and V 0 bases, and 2 bases lay outside the gene matches. The CDR3 spells CAWSLGDRDSPLYF. The DNA read from the CDR3 is TGTGCCTGGAGTCTAGGGGACAGGGATTCGCCCCTCTAC.

This clone showed up just a few times. Gene and germline names: mouse. The CDR3 goes on 1 residue after the read ends, and that part is filled in from the germline J gene. This chain joins TRBV26 and TRBJ2-7; D uncertain. The CDR3 is made up of 12 amino acids. CDR1 is KGHPV, CDR2 FQNQEV, per germline (reference sequence). V was clipped by 1 base and J by 4 bases, with 5 bases between them. The CDR3 spells CASSLLQYEQYF. The CDR3 DNA, read in part, is TGTGCCAGCAGTCTGTTACAGTATGAACAGTAC.

This clone was detected a few times. Gene names denote mouse genes. Coverage ceases 1 residue before the CDR3 finishes, and the germline J gene fills in the end. The gene calls are TRBV26 and TRBJ1-1, with 10 bases that match TRBD1. Germline CDR1 reads KGHPV; CDR2 reads FQNQEV (reference sequence). The CDR3 loop spans 14 amino acids. V was clipped by 2 bases and J by 4 bases; unmatched bases: 1. The CDR3 loop is CASSLGQGVTEVFF. Incomplete CDR3 DNA: TGTGCCAGCAGTCTGGGACAGGGGGTCACAGAAGTCTTC.

To note about this clone: Gene names and germline refer to mouse. Read sequence stops 1 residue before the CDR3 end, and the germline J gene provides the missing end. V gene TRBV26 combines with J gene TRBJ2-4; D is unclear. Trimming took off 6 bases at V and 0 bases at J, with 7 bases between the two ends. Germline V CDR1 and CDR2: KGHPV, FQNQEV (reference sequence). This CDR3 is built from 13 residues. The sequenced CDR3 bases are TGTGCCAGCAGGCCTAATAGTCAAAACACCTTGTAC. Protein sequence: CASRPNSQNTLY. The CDR3, in full, reads CASRPNSQNTLYF.

About this clone itself: These gene names are mouse names. The missing CDR3 end, 1 residue past where the read stops, is filled in from the germline J gene. The chain couples TRBV14 to TRBJ1-6; no reliable D call. TRBJ1-6 is placed among ORFs of uncertain function. Germline assignment: CDR1 SGHDT and CDR2 FRDEAV. V was cut by 2 bases and J by 3 bases, with 6 bases left in between. The CDR3 totals 14 residues. CDR3 DNA, as far as it was read: TGTGCCAGCAGTTTAAACATCTATAATTCGCCCCTCTAC. Amino acids: CASSLNIYNSPLY. The entire CDR3 sequence reads CASSLNIYNSPLYF.

Only a few counts were recorded for this clone. Gene labels here are mouse ones. The read terminates 1 residue before the CDR3 end, so the remaining end is supplied by the germline J gene. The chain links TRBV23 to TRBJ2-5; the listed D gene, TRBD2, was not tested against the DNA. The CDR3 covers 15 residues. Per the germline V gene, CDR1 is KGHTA and CDR2 is FQNQQP. The part of the CDR3 DNA that was read is TGCTCCAGCAGTCAAAAGGACTGGGGGAGGGACACCCAGTAC. This gives the protein CSSSQKDWGRDTQY. The whole CDR3 reads CSSSQKDWGRDTQYF. Together with reference TRBV23 and TRBJ2-5, the CDR3 gives the full variable domain: DAAVTQKPRYLIKMKGQEAEMKCIPEKGHTAVFWYQQKQSKELKFLIYFQNQQPLDQIDMVKERFSAVCPSSSLCSLGIRTCEAEDSALYLCSSSQKDWGRDTQYFGPGTRLLVL.

Worth noting for this clone: The gene names here belong to mouse. Incomplete CDR3 DNA: TGTGCCAGCAGTCTGTATAGGCATCCAAACACCGGGCAGCTCTAC. Encoded protein: CASSLYRHPNTGQLY. The complete CDR3 protein is CASSLYRHPNTGQLYF. The chain couples TRBV24 to TRBJ2-2; D unresolved. With the read ending 1 residue before the CDR3 end, the germline J gene is used to fill in that end. Germline values: CDR1 KGHTA, CDR2 FRNEEI. CDR3 length equals 16 residues. The V gene lost 0 bases and the J gene lost 0 bases, with 8 bases spanning the gap.

Comment on this clone: These gene names are mouse names. Coverage ceases 1 residue before the CDR3 finishes, and the germline J gene fills in the end. The chain joins TRBV16 to TRBJ1-4, with D possibly matching TRBD1 (5 bases). The CDR3 has 17 residues. The germline gives CDR1 SGHSA, CDR2 FRNQAP. V shed 5 bases and J shed 0 bases, with 16 bases lying between them. The sequenced part of the CDR3 DNA is TGTGCAAGCAGCCCGCCCCGGGGGAGGATTTCCAACGAAAGATTATTT. It specifies CASSPPRGRISNERLF. The whole CDR3 sequence reads CASSPPRGRISNERLFF.

As regards this clone: Genes here carry mouse names. The CDR3 end lies 1 residue beyond the end of the read and is filled in from the germline J gene. The J gene is TRBJ2-7, the V gene TRBV26; 9 positions match TRBD2. The CDR3 totals 15 residues. After removal of 2 bases from V and 0 bases from J, the junction contained 2 bases not matched to a gene. Germline V CDR1 and CDR2: KGHPV, FQNQEV (reference sequence). The covered CDR3 bases are TGTGCCAGCAGTCTGCTGGGGGGGAGCTCCTATGAACAGTAC. Protein product: CASSLLGGSSYEQY. The CDR3 reads in full as CASSLLGGSSYEQYF.

This clone is medium-sized. The germline and genes are mouse ones. The read stops 1 residue short of the end of the CDR3; the missing end is completed from the germline J gene. The chain uses TRBV26 and TRBJ2-7; no definite D call. This CDR3 has 13 residues. Germline CDR1 reads KGHPV; CDR2 reads FQNQEV (reference sequence). V was pared by 3 bases and J by 4 bases, with 10 bases between. CDR3 region: CASSLVGRYEQYF. Incomplete CDR3 DNA: TGTGCCAGCAGTCTTGTCGGAAGATATGAACAGTAC. Full variable domain (rest looked up from reference TRBV26 and TRBJ2-7): NSKVIQTPRYLVKGQGQKAKMRCIPEKGHPVVFWYQQNKNNEFKFLINFQNQEVLQQIDMTEKRFSAECPSNSPCSLEIQSSEAGDSALYLCASSLVGRYEQYFGPGTRLTVL.

This clone has just a few counts. Genes and germline come from the mouse. The read finishes 1 residue shy of the CDR3 end, and the germline J gene is used to complete it. V is TRBV29 and J is TRBJ2-1; 7 bases fit TRBD1. The CDR3 runs to 10 residues. V lost 6 bases and J lost 12; bases outside the gene matches: 2. In germline, CDR1 is MSHET, CDR2 SYDVDS. CDR3 in amino acids: CASSRGWQFF. CDR3 DNA (partial): TGTGCTAGCAGCAGGGGGTGGCAGTTC.

Turning to this clone: Gene labels here are mouse ones. The CDR3 goes on 1 residue after the read ends, and that part is filled in from the germline J gene. The chain is built from TRBV12-2 and TRBJ1-2, with D possibly TRBD1 on 5 matching bases. The CDR3 runs 14 residues. The ends were cut back, 2 bases at V and 0 bases at J, with 9 bases in the middle. Per the germline V gene, CDR1 is SGHLS and CDR2 is HYDKME. The sequenced part of the CDR3 DNA is TGTGCCAGCTCTCGTGGGGGTGCAAACTCCGACTACACC. Protein product: CASSRGGANSDYT. The full CDR3 protein reads CASSRGGANSDYTF. Combining the CDR3 with reference TRBV12-2 and TRBJ1-2 gives the whole variable domain NSGVVQSPRYIIKGKGERSILKCIPISGHLSVAWYQQTQGQELKFFIQHYDKMERDKGNLPSRFSVQQFDDYHSEMNMSALELEDSAVYFCASSRGGANSDYTFGSGTRLLVI.

In the case of this clone: Germline and genes here are mouse. The DNA ends 1 residue before the CDR3 does, and the rest of the CDR3 is filled in from the germline J gene. This chain links TRBV26 with TRBJ1-1, with TRBD1 as a possible D gene (6 bases). V lost 6 bases to trimming and J lost 1 base, with 12 bases between them. Per the germline V gene, CDR1 is KGHPV and CDR2 is FQNQEV (reference sequence). The CDR3 spans 14 residues. The covered CDR3 bases are TGTGCCAGCAGGCGACAGGTTGGGAACACAGAAGTCTTC. This codes for CASRRQVGNTEVF. The CDR3 reads in full as CASRRQVGNTEVFF.

In the case of this clone: Genes and germline come from the mouse. Read sequence stops 1 residue before the CDR3 end, and the germline J gene provides the missing end. This sequence joins TRBV15 and TRBJ2-1, with D possibly being TRBD1 (6 bases). V lost 10 bases, J lost 1 base, and 14 bases lay in between. CDR1 and CDR2 (germline): SGHND, FRSKSL. The CDR3 length is 14 residues. CDR3 DNA (partial): TGTGCCATCTTACGGGGACAAAACTATGCTGAGCAGTTC. Protein: CAILRGQNYAEQF. The CDR3 reads in full as CAILRGQNYAEQFF.

Concerning this clone itself: The genes and germline here are from mouse. With the read ending 1 residue before the CDR3 end, the germline J gene is used to fill in that end. The V gene is TRBV26, the J gene TRBJ2-2, with TRBD1 as a possible D gene (6 bases). The V gene's germline CDR1 is KGHPV and CDR2 FQNQEV (reference sequence). The CDR3 totals 16 residues. Trimming took 1 base from V and 0 from J, leaving 9 bases between them. Incomplete CDR3 DNA: TGTGCCAGCAGTCTGTTCGGGACACCAAACACCGGGCAGCTCTAC. Protein: CASSLFGTPNTGQLY. The full CDR3 sequence reads CASSLFGTPNTGQLYF.

In the case of this clone: Mouse gene names and germline throughout. The read is 1 residue too short to cover the CDR3 end, so that end is filled in from the germline J gene. This sequence joins TRBV16 and TRBJ2-3, with 9 bases matching TRBD1. This CDR3 comprises 14 residues. CDR1 and CDR2 from the germline V gene are SGHSA and FRNQAP. After removal of 3 bases from V and 4 bases from J, the junction contained 2 bases not matched to a gene. CDR3 DNA, as far as it was read: TGTGCAAGCAGCTTCGGGACAGGGACAGAAACGCTGTAT. Translation gives CASSFGTGTETLY. The whole CDR3 sequence reads CASSFGTGTETLYF.

As for this clone: Gene names denote mouse genes. The CDR3 end lies 1 residue beyond the end of the read and is filled in from the germline J gene. The V and J genes are TRBV26 and TRBJ2-1; TRBD2 agrees at 7 bases. Trimming removed 0 bases from V and 5 bases from J; junction bases left unmatched: 1. The CDR3 totals 14 residues. Germline V gene lookup returns CDR1 KGHPV and CDR2 FQNQEV (reference sequence). The CDR3 sequence is CASSLSTGNAEQFF. The CDR3 bases that were read are TGTGCCAGCAGTCTGTCGACTGGGAATGCTGAGCAGTTC.

Points on this clone: The listed genes are named as in mouse. With the read ending 1 residue before the CDR3 end, the germline J gene is used to fill in that end. The chain combines TRBV13-1 with TRBJ2-7; a weak D match, TRBD1 (5 bases). From germline, CDR1 is NSHNY and CDR2 SYGAGN. V was clipped by 2 bases and J by 6 bases, with 6 bases between them. The CDR3 sequence is 11 residues long. The part of the CDR3 DNA that was read is TGTGCCAGCAGTGAGACAGTTGAACAGTAC. Translation gives CASSETVEQY. The whole CDR3 region reads CASSETVEQYF.

This clone was seen more than once but under ten times. The gene symbols are mouse symbols. The CDR3 here is CASSLSTANYAEQFF. CDR3 DNA, as far as it was read: TGTGCCAGCAGTCTGTCGACAGCTAACTATGCTGAGCAGTTC. The V call is TRBV26, the J call TRBJ2-1; perhaps TRBD1 as D (5 bases). The CDR3 end is not reached by the read, which stops 1 residue before it; the germline J gene fills it in. CDR3 length: 15 residues. CDR1 is KGHPV, CDR2 FQNQEV, per germline (reference sequence). V was shortened by 0 bases and J by 0 bases, with 6 bases between the two germline ends. The full variable domain, with the rest looked up from reference TRBV26 and TRBJ2-1, is NSKVIQTPRYLVKGQGQKAKMRCIPEKGHPVVFWYQQNKNNEFKFLINFQNQEVLQQIDMTEKRFSAECPSNSPCSLEIQSSEAGDSALYLCASSLSTANYAEQFFGPGTRLTVL.

This clone was detected a few times. Any gene name here is a mouse gene name. The read finishes 1 residue shy of the CDR3 end, and the germline J gene is used to complete it. The chain employs TRBV4 and TRBJ2-7, with 9 bases identical to TRBD2. The CDR3 loop spans 13 amino acids. J gave up 3 bases and V 5 bases, and 2 bases lay outside the gene matches. From germline, CDR1 is LGHDT and CDR2 YNNKQL (reference sequence). CDR3 loop: CASSRDWVYEQYF. Partial CDR3 DNA: TGTGCCAGCAGCCGGGACTGGGTCTATGAACAGTAC.